A selection of T cell receptor beta chains follows, all from one sample in a study of T cells in Graves' hyperthyroidism and ophthalmopathy. TCRdb passed the multiplex PCR reads through MiXCR, listing each CDR3 protein once. The sample yields roughly 290,000 distinct CDR3 sequences, approximately 15% seen once. What was sequenced was blood. All receptors come from an older woman with Graves' ophthalmopathy. CDR3s include the opening cysteine and the closing phenylalanine or tryptophan. A D gene is named only where the DNA matches it firmly. Size is stated for part of the rows, as once, few or many counts, or as a class when the clone is expanded.

>TRBJ2-3|many|NA|TRBV30
CAWSRPSTDTQYF
TGTGCCTGGAGTCGGCCTAGCACAGATACGCAGTATTTT
>TRBJ1-5|many|NA|TRBV12-3/TRBV12-4
CASSFGANQPQHF
TGTGCCAGCAGTTTCGGGGCAAATCAGCCCCAGCATTTT
>TRBJ2-7|many|NA|TRBV27
CASSPSHFSYEQYF
TGTGCCAGCAGTCCGAGCCACTTCTCCTACGAGCAGTACTTC
>TRBJ2-3|NA|NA|TRBV2
CASSERGRGTDMQYF
TGTGCCAGCAGTGAACGGGGCAGGGGCACAGATATGCAGTATTTC
>TRBJ1-5|NA|NA|TRBV19
CASGQEDQPQHF
TGTGCCAGTGGGCAGGAGGATCAGCCCCAGCATTTT
>TRBJ2-7|few|TRBD2|TRBV4-3
CASSQERGDYHEQYF
TGCGCCAGCAGCCAAGAACGCGGGGACTACCACGAGCAGTACTTC
>TRBJ2-7|NA|NA|TRBV11-2
CASSFSGSSYNEQYF
TGTGCCAGCAGCTTTAGCGGAAGCTCCTACAATGAGCAGTACTTC
>TRBJ2-1|few|TRBD2|TRBV20-1
CSAVPGLASSHFYNEQFF
TGCAGTGCTGTACCGGGACTAGCTTCCTCCCATTTCTACAATGAGCAGTTCTTC
>TRBJ2-3|many|NA|TRBV7-2
CASTDLQGIPTQYF
TGTGCCAGCACCGACCTACAAGGTATCCCGACGCAGTATTTT
>TRBJ1-3|few|NA|TRBV9
CASSVEGTRAPGIAGNTIYF
TGTGCCAGCAGCGTAGAGGGGACCAGGGCCCCGGGGATCGCTGGAAACACCATATATTTT
>TRBJ1-2|many|NA|TRBV12-3/TRBV12-4
CASSFGGAYGYTF
TGTGCCAGCAGTTTCGGGGGCGCCTATGGCTACACCTTC
>TRBJ1-1|many|NA|TRBV12-3/TRBV12-4
CASISTGGTEAFF
TGTGCCAGCATTTCTACAGGAGGGACTGAAGCTTTCTTT
>TRBJ1-1|many|TRBD1|TRBV5-1
CASSLDRGSAEAFF
TGCGCCAGCAGCTTGGACAGGGGATCAGCTGAAGCTTTCTTT
>TRBJ2-1|few|NA|TRBV4-1
CASSLRTWGEQFF
TGCGCCAGCAGCCTCAGGACCTGGGGGGAGCAGTTCTTC
>TRBJ2-7|many|NA|TRBV7-6
CASSLRRSSYEQYF
TGTGCCAGCAGCTTGAGGCGGAGCTCCTACGAGCAGTACTTC
>TRBJ2-7|NA|NA|TRBV20-1
CSARATGRNEQYF
TGCAGTGCTAGAGCCACAGGGAGGAACGAGCAGTACTTC
>TRBJ2-3|many|TRBD2|TRBV7-2
CASSLFAGGLDTQYF
TGTGCCAGCAGCTTATTTGCGGGAGGGCTGGATACGCAGTATTTT
>TRBJ2-2|few|NA|TRBV4-3
CASSQGGRGRTGELFF
TGCGCCAGCAGCCAAGGGGGTAGGGGAAGGACCGGGGAGCTGTTTTTT
>TRBJ2-7|many|TRBD2|TRBV5-5
CASSGGLAGDEQYF
TGTGCCAGCAGCGGGGGACTAGCGGGAGACGAGCAGTACTTC
>TRBJ1-1|many|NA|TRBV20-1
CSARVSDSEAFF
TGCAGTGCTAGAGTCAGCGACTCCGAAGCTTTCTTT
>TRBJ2-1|few|NA|TRBV11-3
CASSFSGGEQFF
TGTGCCAGCAGCTTCTCGGGCGGTGAGCAGTTCTTC
>TRBJ1-1|NA|NA|TRBV30
CASSSGKSAREAFF
TGTGCCTCCTCTTCAGGAAAATCGGCCAGGGAAGCTTTCTTT
>TRBJ1-5|many|NA|TRBV28
CASSLFGGLVQPQHF
TGTGCCAGCAGTTTATTTGGGGGGCTGGTTCAGCCCCAGCATTTT
>TRBJ2-5|NA|NA|TRBV5-6
CASSRDVPETQYF
TGTGCCAGCAGCCGGGACGTCCCAGAGACCCAGTACTTC
>TRBJ1-5|NA|TRBD1|TRBV2
CASSYLGQGNQPQHF
TGTGCCAGCAGCTACTTAGGACAGGGCAATCAGCCCCAGCATTTT
>TRBJ2-4|NA|NA|TRBV28
CAGSQGLASAKNIQYF
TGTGCCGGCTCCCAGGGGTTGGCCTCAGCCAAAAACATTCAGTACTTC
>TRBJ2-3|NA|NA|TRBV12-3/TRBV12-4
CASSSFSDTQYF
TGTGCCAGCAGTTCCTTTTCAGATACGCAGTATTTT
>TRBJ1-6|many|TRBD1|TRBV6-1
CASSIGDRGSFSPLHF
TGTGCCAGCAGCATAGGAGACAGGGGTAGTTTTTCACCCCTCCACTTT
>TRBJ2-1|NA|NA|TRBV20-1
CSAQSFRELDFNEQFF
TGCAGTGCTCAGTCATTTCGGGAGTTGGATTTCAATGAGCAGTTCTTC
>TRBJ2-7|few|NA|TRBV5-1
CASSLATGLAYEQYF
TGCGCCAGCAGCTTGGCTACAGGGCTGGCCTACGAGCAGTACTTC
>TRBJ1-1|many|TRBD1|TRBV28
CASSSGTAGAFF
TGTGCCAGCAGTTCTGGGACAGCCGGAGCTTTCTTT
>TRBJ1-6|many|TRBD1|TRBV20-1
CSAPTGTGMANSPLHF
TGCAGTGCCCCGACCGGGACAGGGATGGCAAATTCACCCCTCCACTTT
>TRBJ2-2|NA|NA|TRBV13
CASSPMGGYTGTGELFF
TGTGCCAGCAGCCCGATGGGGGGTTACACTGGCACCGGGGAGCTGTTTTTT
>TRBJ1-4|many|NA|TRBV12-3/TRBV12-4
CASSFGQPLEEKLFF
TGTGCCAGCAGTTTTGGACAGCCATTAGAGGAAAAACTGTTTTTT
>TRBJ2-5|few|NA|TRBV4-3
CASSQDPWGGETQYF
TGCGCCAGCAGCCAAGACCCCTGGGGAGGAGAGACCCAGTACTTC
>TRBJ2-2|many|TRBD2|TRBV5-1
CASSSTGRLAYNTGELFF
TGCGCCAGCAGCTCGACTGGAAGACTAGCGTATAACACCGGGGAGCTGTTTTTT
>TRBJ2-7|NA|TRBD2|TRBV5-6
CASSLFGRASYEQYF
TGTGCCAGCAGCTTGTTCGGGAGGGCCTCCTACGAGCAGTACTTC
>TRBJ1-3|many|NA|TRBV6-1
CASSTPGGNTIYF
TGTGCCAGCAGTACTCCGGGAGGAAACACCATATATTTT
>TRBJ1-1|NA|NA|TRBV20-1
CSAGPQAFF
TGCAGTGCTGGTCCCCAAGCTTTCTTT
>TRBJ1-1|many|NA|TRBV20-1
CSARTGMNTEAFF
TGCAGTGCTAGAACAGGGATGAACACTGAAGCTTTCTTT
>TRBJ2-5|many|NA|TRBV7-2
CASSLGAGLSGTQYF
TGTGCCAGCAGCTTGGGGGCGGGCCTTAGCGGGACCCAGTACTTC
>TRBJ2-1|many|TRBD1|TRBV12-3/TRBV12-4
CASSGTGGNNEQFF
TGTGCCAGCAGCGGGACAGGGGGAAACAATGAGCAGTTCTTC
>TRBJ2-7|NA|NA|TRBV20-1
CSARADYGYYEQYF
TGCAGTGCCCGAGCGGATTATGGGTACTACGAGCAGTACTTC
>TRBJ1-2|many|NA|TRBV7-2
CASSPDRNYGYTF
TGTGCCAGCAGTCCGGACAGAAACTATGGCTACACCTTC
>TRBJ1-5|many|TRBD1|TRBV18
CASSPQTGVANQPQHF
TGTGCCAGCTCTCCCCAAACAGGGGTCGCCAATCAGCCCCAGCATTTT